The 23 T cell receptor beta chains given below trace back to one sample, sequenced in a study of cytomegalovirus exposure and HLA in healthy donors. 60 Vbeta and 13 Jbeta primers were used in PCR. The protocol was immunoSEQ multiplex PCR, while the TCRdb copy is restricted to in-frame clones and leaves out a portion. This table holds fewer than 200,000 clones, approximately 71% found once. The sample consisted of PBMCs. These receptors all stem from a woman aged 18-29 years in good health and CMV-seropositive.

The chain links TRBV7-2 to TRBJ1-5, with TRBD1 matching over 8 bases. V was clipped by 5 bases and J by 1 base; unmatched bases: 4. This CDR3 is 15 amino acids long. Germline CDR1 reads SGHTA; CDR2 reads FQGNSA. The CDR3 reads CASSPGTGSNQPQHF. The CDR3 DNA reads TGTGCCAGCAGCCCCGGGACAGGAAGCAATCAGCCCCAGCATTTT.

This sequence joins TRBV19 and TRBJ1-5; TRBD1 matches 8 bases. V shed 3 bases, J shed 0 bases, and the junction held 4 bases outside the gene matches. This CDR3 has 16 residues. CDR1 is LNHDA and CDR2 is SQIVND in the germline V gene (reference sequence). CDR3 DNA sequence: TGTGCCAGTAGTATCGGGACAGGTTATAGCAATCAGCCCCAGCATTTT. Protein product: CASSIGTGYSNQPQHF.

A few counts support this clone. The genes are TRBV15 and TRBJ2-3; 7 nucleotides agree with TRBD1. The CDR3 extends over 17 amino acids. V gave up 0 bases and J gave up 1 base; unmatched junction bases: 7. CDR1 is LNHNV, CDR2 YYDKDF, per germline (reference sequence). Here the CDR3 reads CATSRDEWTGRTDTQYF. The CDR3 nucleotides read TGTGCCACCAGCAGAGACGAATGGACAGGACGCACAGATACGCAGTATTTT.

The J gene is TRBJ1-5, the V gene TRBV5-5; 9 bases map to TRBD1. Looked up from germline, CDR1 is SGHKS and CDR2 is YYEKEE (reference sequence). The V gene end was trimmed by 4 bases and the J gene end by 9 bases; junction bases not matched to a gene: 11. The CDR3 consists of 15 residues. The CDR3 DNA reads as TGTGCCAGCAGCCTGGAGGACAGGGGCTATCGGCCCCAGCATTTT. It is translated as CASSLEDRGYRPQHF.

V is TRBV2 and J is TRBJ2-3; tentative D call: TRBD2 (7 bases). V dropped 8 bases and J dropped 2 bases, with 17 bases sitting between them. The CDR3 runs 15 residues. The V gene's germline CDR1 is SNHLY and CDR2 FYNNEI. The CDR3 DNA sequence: TGTGCCAGCGGGGGGGAGGGGGGGACCACAGATACGCAGTATTTT. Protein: CASGGEGGTTDTQYF.

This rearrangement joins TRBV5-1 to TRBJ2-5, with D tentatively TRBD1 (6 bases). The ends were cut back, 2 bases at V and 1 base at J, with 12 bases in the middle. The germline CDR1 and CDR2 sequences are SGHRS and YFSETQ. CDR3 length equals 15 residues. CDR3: CASSFIGGPQETQYF. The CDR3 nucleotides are TGCGCCAGCAGCTTCATAGGGGGTCCCCAAGAGACCCAGTACTTC.

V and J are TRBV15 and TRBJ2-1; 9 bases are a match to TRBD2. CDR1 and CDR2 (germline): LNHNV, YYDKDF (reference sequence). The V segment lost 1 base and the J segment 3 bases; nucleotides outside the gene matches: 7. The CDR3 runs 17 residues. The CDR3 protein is CATSRAAGTSFYNEQFF. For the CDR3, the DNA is TGTGCCACCAGCAGAGCGGCTGGGACTAGCTTCTACAATGAGCAGTTCTTC.

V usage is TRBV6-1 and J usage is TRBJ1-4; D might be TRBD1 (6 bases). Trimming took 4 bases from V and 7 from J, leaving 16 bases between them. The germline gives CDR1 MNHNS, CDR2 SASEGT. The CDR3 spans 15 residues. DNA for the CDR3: TGTGCCAGCAGTGCGGGGGGTAGGGGGGGTGAAAAACTGTTTTTT. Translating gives CASSAGGRGGEKLFF.

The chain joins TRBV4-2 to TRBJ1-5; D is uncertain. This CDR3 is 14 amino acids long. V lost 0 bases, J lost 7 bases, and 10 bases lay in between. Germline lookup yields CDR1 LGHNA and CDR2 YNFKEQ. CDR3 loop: CASSQEGAGQPQHF. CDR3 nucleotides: TGTGCCAGCAGCCAAGAGGGCGCGGGGCAGCCCCAGCATTTT.

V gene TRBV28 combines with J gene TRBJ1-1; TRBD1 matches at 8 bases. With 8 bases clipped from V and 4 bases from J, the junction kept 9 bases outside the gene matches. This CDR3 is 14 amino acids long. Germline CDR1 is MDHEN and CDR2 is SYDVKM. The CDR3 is CASRKTGAVTEAFF. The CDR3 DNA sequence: TGTGCCAGCCGGAAGACAGGGGCGGTCACTGAAGCTTTCTTT.

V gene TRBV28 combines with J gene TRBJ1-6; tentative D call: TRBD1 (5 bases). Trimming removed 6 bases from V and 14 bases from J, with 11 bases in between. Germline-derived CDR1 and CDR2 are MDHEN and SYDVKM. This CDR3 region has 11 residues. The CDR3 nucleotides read TGTGCCAGCAGGCTCGAAGGGGCCCTCCACTTT. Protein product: CASRLEGALHF. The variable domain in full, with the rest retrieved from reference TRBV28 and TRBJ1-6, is DVKVTQSSRYLVKRTGEKVFLECVQDMDHENMFWYRQDPGLGLRLIYFSYDVKMKEKGDIPEGYSVSREKKERFSLILESASTNQTSMYLCASRLEGALHFGNGTRLTVT.

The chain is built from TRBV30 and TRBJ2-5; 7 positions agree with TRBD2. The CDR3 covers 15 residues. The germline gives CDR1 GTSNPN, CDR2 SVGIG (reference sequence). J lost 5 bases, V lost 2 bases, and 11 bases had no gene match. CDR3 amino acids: CAWSHTRGIGETQYF. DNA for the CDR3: TGTGCCTGGAGTCACACGCGGGGGATTGGTGAGACCCAGTACTTC.

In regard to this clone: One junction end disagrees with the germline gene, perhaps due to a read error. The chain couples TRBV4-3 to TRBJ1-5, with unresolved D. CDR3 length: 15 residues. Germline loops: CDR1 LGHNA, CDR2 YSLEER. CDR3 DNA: TGCGCCAGCAGCCAAGATCCCAGTAGCTATCAGCCCCAGCATTTT. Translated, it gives CASSQDPSSYQPQHF.

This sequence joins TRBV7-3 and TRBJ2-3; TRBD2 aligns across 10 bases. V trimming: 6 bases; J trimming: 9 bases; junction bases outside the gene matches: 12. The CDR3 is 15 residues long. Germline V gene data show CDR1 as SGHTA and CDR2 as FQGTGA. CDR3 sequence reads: CASSFLAGGLRTQYF. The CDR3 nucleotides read TGTGCCAGCAGTTTCTTAGCGGGGGGCCTCCGGACGCAGTATTTT.

DNA for the CDR3: TGTGCCAGCAGCCTGAAGGGGACAGGATTAACTTATGGCTACACCTTC. It codes for CASSLKGTGLTYGYTF. V gene TRBV7-2 combines with J gene TRBJ1-2; 8 bases map to TRBD1. CDR3 length: 16 residues. V lost 5 bases, J lost 5 bases, and 13 bases stayed unmatched. Germline loops: CDR1 SGHTA, CDR2 FQGNSA.

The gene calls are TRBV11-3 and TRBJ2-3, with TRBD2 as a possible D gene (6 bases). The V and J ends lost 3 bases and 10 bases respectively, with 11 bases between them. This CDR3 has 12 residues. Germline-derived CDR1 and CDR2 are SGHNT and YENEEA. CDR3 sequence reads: CASSFLEGAQYF. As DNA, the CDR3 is TGTGCCAGCAGCTTTTTGGAGGGTGCGCAGTATTTT.

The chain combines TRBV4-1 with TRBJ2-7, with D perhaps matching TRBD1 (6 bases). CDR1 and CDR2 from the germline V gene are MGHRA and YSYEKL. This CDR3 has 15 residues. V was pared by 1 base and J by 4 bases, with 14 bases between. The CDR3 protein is CASSQVVGALYEQYF. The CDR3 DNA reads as TGCGCCAGCAGCCAAGTGGTGGGGGCGCTTTACGAGCAGTACTTC.

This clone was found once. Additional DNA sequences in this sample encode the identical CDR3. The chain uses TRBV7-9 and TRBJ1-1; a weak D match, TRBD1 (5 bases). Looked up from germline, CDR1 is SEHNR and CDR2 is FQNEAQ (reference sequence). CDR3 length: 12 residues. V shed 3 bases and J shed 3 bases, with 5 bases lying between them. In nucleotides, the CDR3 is TGTGCCAGCAGCTTCAGGGACACTGAAGCTTTCTTT. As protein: CASSFRDTEAFF.

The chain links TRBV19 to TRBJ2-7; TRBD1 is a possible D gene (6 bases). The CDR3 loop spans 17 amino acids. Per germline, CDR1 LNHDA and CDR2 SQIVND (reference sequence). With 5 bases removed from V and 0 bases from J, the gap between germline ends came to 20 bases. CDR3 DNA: TGTGCCAGTAGTCCCTTGAGGGGGACATTTAGCTCCTACGAGCAGTACTTC. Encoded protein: CASSPLRGTFSSYEQYF.

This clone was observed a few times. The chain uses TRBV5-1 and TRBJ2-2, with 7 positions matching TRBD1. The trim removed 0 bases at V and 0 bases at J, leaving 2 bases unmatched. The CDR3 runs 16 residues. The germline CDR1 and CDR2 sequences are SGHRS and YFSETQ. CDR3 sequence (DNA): TGCGCCAGCAGCTTGGATGGACAGGCGAACACCGGGGAGCTGTTTTTT. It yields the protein CASSLDGQANTGELFF. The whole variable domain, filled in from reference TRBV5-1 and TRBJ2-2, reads KAGVTQTPRYLIKTRGQQVTLSCSPISGHRSVSWYQQTPGQGLQFLFEYFSETQRNKGNFPGRFSGRQFSNSRSEMNVSTLELGDSALYLCASSLDGQANTGELFFGEGSRLTVL.

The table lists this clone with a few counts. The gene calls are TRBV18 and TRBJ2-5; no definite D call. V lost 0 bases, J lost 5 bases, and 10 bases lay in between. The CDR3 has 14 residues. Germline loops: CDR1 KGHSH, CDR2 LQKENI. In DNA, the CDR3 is TGTGCCAGCTCACCACCCAACCAGAGGGAGACCCAGTACTTC. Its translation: CASSPPNQRETQYF.

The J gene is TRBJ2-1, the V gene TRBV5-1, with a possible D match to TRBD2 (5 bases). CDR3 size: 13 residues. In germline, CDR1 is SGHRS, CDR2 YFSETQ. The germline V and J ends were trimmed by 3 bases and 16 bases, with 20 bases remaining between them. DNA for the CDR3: TGCGCCAGCAGCTCGGCCGCGGGTTCGTTAAAATTCTTC. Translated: CASSSAAGSLKFF.

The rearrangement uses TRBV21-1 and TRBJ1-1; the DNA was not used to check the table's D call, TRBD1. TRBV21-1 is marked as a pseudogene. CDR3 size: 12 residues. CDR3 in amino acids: CARQGIHTEAFF. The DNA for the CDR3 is TGTGCCAGGCAGGGGATTCACACTGAAGCTTTCTTT.